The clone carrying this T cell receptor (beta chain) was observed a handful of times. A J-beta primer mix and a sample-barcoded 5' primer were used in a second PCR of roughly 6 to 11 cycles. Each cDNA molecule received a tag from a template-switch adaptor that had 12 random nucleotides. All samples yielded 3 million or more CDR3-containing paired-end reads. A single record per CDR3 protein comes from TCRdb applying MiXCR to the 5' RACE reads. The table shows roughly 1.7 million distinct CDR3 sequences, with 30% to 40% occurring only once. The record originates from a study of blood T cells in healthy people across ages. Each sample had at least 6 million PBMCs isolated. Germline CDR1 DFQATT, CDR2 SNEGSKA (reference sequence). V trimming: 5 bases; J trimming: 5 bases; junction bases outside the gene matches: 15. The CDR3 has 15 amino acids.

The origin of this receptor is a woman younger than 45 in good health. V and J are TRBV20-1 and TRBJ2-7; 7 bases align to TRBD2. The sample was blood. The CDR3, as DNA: TGCAGTGCTGCCGAGAGCGGGAATCTACGGAACGAGCAGTACTTC. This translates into CSAAESGNLRNEQYF.